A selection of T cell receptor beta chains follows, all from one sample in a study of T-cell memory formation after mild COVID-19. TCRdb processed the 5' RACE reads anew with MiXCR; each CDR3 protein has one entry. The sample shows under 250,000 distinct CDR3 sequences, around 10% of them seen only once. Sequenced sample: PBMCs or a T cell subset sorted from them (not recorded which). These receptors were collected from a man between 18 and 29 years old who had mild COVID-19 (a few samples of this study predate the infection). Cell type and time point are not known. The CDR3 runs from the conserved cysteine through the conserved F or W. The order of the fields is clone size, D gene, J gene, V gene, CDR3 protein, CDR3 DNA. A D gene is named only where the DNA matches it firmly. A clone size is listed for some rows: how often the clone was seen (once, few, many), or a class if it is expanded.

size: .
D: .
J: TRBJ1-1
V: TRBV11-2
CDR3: CASSLDPKLEAFF
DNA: TGTGCCAGCAGCTTAGATCCGAAGCTTGAAGCTTTCTTT

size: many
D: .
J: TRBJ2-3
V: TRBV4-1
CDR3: CASSQAERGTDTQYF
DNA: TGCGCCAGCAGCCAAGCCGAACGGGGCACAGATACGCAGTATTTT

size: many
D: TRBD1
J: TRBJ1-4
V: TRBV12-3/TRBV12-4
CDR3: CASSFGTAEKLFF
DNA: TGTGCCAGCAGTTTTGGGACAGCTGAAAAACTGTTTTTT

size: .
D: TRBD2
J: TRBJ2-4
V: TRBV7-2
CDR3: CASSKLAGGQVKNIQYF
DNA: TGTGCCAGCAGCAAGTTAGCGGGGGGGCAAGTCAAAAACATTCAGTACTTC

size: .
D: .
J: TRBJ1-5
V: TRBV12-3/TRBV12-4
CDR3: CASSFRTSNQPQHF
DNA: TGTGCCAGCAGTTTCAGGACTAGCAATCAGCCCCAGCATTTT

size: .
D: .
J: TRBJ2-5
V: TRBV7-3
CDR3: CASSFGPRETQYF
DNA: TGTGCCAGCAGCTTCGGCCCCAGGGAGACCCAGTACTTC

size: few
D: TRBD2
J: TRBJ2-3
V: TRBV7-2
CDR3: CASSLDPAGTDTQYF
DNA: TGTGCCAGCAGCTTAGATCCAGCGGGAACGGATACGCAGTATTTT

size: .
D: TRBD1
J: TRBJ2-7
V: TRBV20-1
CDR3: CSARLSGQGSHEQYF
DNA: TGCAGTGCTAGATTGTCCGGACAGGGAAGCCACGAGCAGTACTTC

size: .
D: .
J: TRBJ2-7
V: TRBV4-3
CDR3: CASSQSGTKVRVWF
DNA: TGCGCCAGCAGCCAATCCGGGACAAAAGTCAGGGTGTGGTTC

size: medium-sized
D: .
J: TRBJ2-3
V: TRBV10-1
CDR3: CASSGIGTQYF
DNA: TGCGCCAGCAGTGGAATTGGTACGCAGTATTTT

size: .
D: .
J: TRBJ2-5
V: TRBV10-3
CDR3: CAIRIGETQYF
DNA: TGTGCCATCAGGATCGGAGAGACCCAGTACTTC

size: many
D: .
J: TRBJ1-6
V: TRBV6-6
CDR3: CASSSGANSPLHF
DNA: TGTGCCAGCAGTTCAGGGGCAAATTCACCCCTCCACTTT

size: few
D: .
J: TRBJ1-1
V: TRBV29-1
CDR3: CSAAPGSGLEAFF
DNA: TGCAGCGCGGCGCCGGGGTCGGGGCTTGAAGCTTTCTTT

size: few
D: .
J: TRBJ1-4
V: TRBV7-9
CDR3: CASSQQGQRNEKLFF
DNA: TGTGCCAGCAGCCAGCAGGGCCAGCGTAATGAAAAACTGTTTTTT

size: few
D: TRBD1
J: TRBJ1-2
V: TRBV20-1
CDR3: CSARDGRGPDGYTF
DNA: TGCAGTGCTAGAGATGGTAGGGGGCCGGATGGCTACACCTTC

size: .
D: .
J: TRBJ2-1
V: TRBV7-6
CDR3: CASSLVGGEQFF
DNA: TGTGCCAGCAGCTTAGTGGGTGGTGAGCAGTTCTTC

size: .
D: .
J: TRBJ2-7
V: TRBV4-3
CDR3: CASSQDGDEQYF
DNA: TGCGCCAGCAGCCAAGATGGGGACGAGCAGTACTTC

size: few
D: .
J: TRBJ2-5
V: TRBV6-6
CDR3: CASSYLGPPRETQYF
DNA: TGTGCCAGCAGTTACTTGGGACCTCCTCGGGAGACCCAGTACTTC

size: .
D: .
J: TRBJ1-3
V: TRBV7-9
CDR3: CASNLLGNTIYF
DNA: TGTGCCAGCAACTTACTAGGAAACACCATATATTTT

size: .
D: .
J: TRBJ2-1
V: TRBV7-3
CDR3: CASSAQGGSSNEQFF
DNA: TGTGCCAGCAGCGCACAGGGAGGGAGTAGCAATGAGCAGTTCTTC

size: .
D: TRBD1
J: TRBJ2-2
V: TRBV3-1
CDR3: CASSPGTGGAGGELFF
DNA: TGTGCCAGCAGCCCCGGGACAGGGGGCGCGGGCGGGGAGCTGTTTTTT

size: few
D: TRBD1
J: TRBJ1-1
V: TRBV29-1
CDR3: CSVATALSTGTTEAFF
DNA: TGCAGCGTTGCCACTGCATTATCGACAGGGACCACTGAAGCTTTCTTT

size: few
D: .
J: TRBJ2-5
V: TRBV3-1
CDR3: CASSGRAQETQYF
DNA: TGTGCCAGCAGTGGAAGGGCCCAAGAGACCCAGTACTTC

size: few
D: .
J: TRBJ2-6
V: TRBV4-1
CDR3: CASSQDTVSGANVLTF
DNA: TGCGCCAGCAGCCAAGATACAGTCTCTGGGGCCAACGTCCTGACTTTC

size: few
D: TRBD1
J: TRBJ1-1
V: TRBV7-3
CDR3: CASSQSPGTANTEAFF
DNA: TGTGCCAGCAGCCAGAGTCCCGGGACAGCGAACACTGAAGCTTTCTTT

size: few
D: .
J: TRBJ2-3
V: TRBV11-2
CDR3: CASSLDRGDTQYF
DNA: TGTGCCAGCAGCTTAGACCGAGGAGATACGCAGTATTTT

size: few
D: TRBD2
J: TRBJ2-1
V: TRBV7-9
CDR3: CASSSSGSGNEQFF
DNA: TGTGCCAGCAGCTCTAGCGGGAGCGGCAATGAGCAGTTCTTC

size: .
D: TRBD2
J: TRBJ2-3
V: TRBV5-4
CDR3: CASSPSGVRTDTQYF
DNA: TGTGCCAGCAGTCCTAGCGGGGTGCGCACAGATACGCAGTATTTT

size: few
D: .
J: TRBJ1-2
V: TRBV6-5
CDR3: CASRTVPNYGYTF
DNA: TGTGCCAGCAGAACCGTACCTAACTATGGCTACACCTTC

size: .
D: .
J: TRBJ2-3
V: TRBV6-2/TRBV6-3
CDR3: CASSWGANTDTQYF
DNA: TGTGCCAGCAGTTGGGGGGCAAACACAGATACGCAGTATTTT

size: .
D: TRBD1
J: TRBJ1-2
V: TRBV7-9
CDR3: CASSLDREQSNYGYTF
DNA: TGTGCCAGCAGCTTGGACAGGGAACAGTCTAACTATGGCTACACCTTC

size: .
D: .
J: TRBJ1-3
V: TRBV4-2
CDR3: CASSQEGGGYSGNTIYF
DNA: TGTGCCAGCAGCCAAGAAGGCGGCGGATACTCTGGAAACACCATATATTTT

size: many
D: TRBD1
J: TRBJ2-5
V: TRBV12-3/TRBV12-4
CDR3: CASSTLDRQETQYF
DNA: TGTGCCAGCAGCACACTGGACAGGCAAGAGACCCAGTACTTC

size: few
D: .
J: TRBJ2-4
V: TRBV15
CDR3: CATRNREKNIQYF
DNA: TGTGCCACCAGAAACAGGGAGAAAAACATTCAGTACTTC

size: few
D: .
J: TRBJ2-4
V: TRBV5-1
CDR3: CASSLAPPQNIQYF
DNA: TGCGCCAGCAGCTTGGCCCCCCCGCAAAACATTCAGTACTTC

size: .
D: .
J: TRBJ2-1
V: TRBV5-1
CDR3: CASSLLGANEQFF
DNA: TGCGCCAGCAGCTTGCTGGGAGCCAATGAGCAGTTCTTC

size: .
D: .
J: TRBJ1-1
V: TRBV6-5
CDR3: CASMFGETEAFF
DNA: TGTGCCAGCATGTTCGGGGAGACTGAAGCTTTCTTT

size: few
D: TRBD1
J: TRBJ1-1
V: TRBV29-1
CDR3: CSVEDYYRGLGTEAFF
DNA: TGCAGCGTTGAAGATTACTACAGGGGCTTAGGCACTGAAGCTTTCTTT

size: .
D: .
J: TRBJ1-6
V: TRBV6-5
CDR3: CASRQLSNSPLHF
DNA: TGTGCCAGTCGACAGCTTTCTAATTCACCCCTCCACTTT

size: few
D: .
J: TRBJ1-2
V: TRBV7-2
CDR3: CASSLGQRREGYTF
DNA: TGTGCCAGCAGCTTAGGGCAACGCCGTGAGGGCTACACCTTC

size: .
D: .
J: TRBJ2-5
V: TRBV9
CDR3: CASSVSGGAQETQYF
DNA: TGTGCCAGCAGCGTATCAGGCGGGGCTCAAGAGACCCAGTACTTC